The present TCR beta chain was sequenced within a study of radiotherapy plus CTLA-4 blockade in lung cancer. Assay: immunoSEQ multiplex PCR; the TCRdb copy retains only in-frame clones and omits some. The sample has about 49,000 clones, around 83% seen once. This TCR was recovered from a human donor with non-small cell lung cancer whose response to radiotherapy plus ipilimumab could not be evaluated. Sequencing used peripheral blood, obtained from a patient treated with radiotherapy plus ipilimumab.

The CDR3 DNA sequence: TGTGCCAGCAGTCGAGACAGGTTCTATGAGCAGTTCTTC. This gives the protein CASSRDRFYEQFF. The chain uses TRBV11-2 and TRBJ2-1; D may be TRBD1 (6 bases). This CDR3 contains 13 residues. CDR1 and CDR2 (germline): SGHAT, FQNNGV. V was pared by 6 bases and J by 8 bases, with 14 bases between.